Below, 27 T cell receptor beta chains from the same sample are listed, as sequenced in a study of T cells after yellow fever vaccination. TCRdb redid the calling of the 5' RACE reads with MiXCR, one entry per CDR3 protein. Of fewer than 500,000 distinct CDR3 sequences listed, approximately 18% are singletons. Source: PBMCs, taken before the yellow fever booster vaccination. These receptors all stem from a man younger than 35 who received the YFV17D yellow fever vaccine.

This rearrangement joins TRBV5-6 to TRBJ1-1; TRBD1 is a possible D gene (6 bases). CDR3 length: 15 amino acids. The germline CDR1 and CDR2 sequences are SGHDT and YYEEEE. V was cut by 2 bases and J by 1 base, with 12 bases left in between. The CDR3 sequence is CASSFWGLRNTEAFF. The CDR3 nucleotides read TGTGCCAGCAGCTTTTGGGGGCTCCGGAACACTGAAGCTTTCTTT.

The V gene is TRBV9, the J gene TRBJ2-7, with D tentatively TRBD2 (5 bases). Trimming stripped 4 bases from V and 2 bases from J, with 13 bases between. The CDR3 is made up of 14 amino acids. The germline V gene encodes CDR1 SGDLS and CDR2 YYNGEE. CDR3 residues: CASSRGRAAYEQYF. DNA of the CDR3: TGTGCCAGCAGCCGAGGGCGGGCCGCCTACGAGCAGTACTTC.

The rearrangement joins TRBV7-9 to TRBJ1-5; D gene unclear. The CDR3 runs to 12 residues. From germline, CDR1 is SEHNR and CDR2 FQNEAQ (reference sequence). V was shortened by 1 base and J by 7 bases, with 5 bases between the two germline ends. CDR3: CASSLERQPQHF. The CDR3 coding sequence is TGTGCCAGCAGCTTAGAGAGACAGCCCCAGCATTTT.

This clonotype was observed a handful of times. V is TRBV5-4 and J is TRBJ2-1; D unresolved. Trimming shortened V by 0 bases and J by 6 bases, and 4 bases separated the two germline ends. Germline assignment: CDR1 SGHNT and CDR2 YYREEE (reference sequence). This CDR3 has 12 residues. The DNA of the CDR3 is TGTGCCAGCAGCTTGGACGGCAATGAGCAGTTCTTC. Translation gives CASSLDGNEQFF.

This clonotype appeared many times. This chain links TRBV4-1 with TRBJ2-3; 7 bases line up with TRBD1. This CDR3 has 15 amino acids. Germline-derived CDR1 and CDR2 are MGHRA and YSYEKL. V lost 0 bases, J lost 1 base, and 1 base stayed unmatched. For the CDR3, the DNA is TGCGCCAGCAGCCAAGATGACAGGGGCACAGATACGCAGTATTTT. Protein: CASSQDDRGTDTQYF.

The V call is TRBV7-8, the J call TRBJ2-7; TRBD2 matches at 7 bases. The germline V gene encodes CDR1 SGHVS and CDR2 FQNEAQ. Trimming removed 2 bases from V and 5 bases from J; junction bases left unmatched: 6. The CDR3 extends over 14 amino acids. The CDR3, as DNA: TGTGCCAGCAGCTTAAACAGCGGGGTTCACGAGCAGTACTTC. Protein: CASSLNSGVHEQYF.

There are a few counts of this clonotype. This chain joins TRBV6-6 and TRBJ2-3; weak D call: TRBD2 (7 bases). CDR3 length equals 16 residues. From germline, CDR1 is MNHNY and CDR2 SVGAGI (reference sequence). Deletions cut 5 bases from V and 2 bases from J, with 17 bases between. CDR3 DNA sequence: TGTGCCAGCAGTCCTTTCGCGGGGGCCCTCACAGATACGCAGTATTTT. Its translation: CASSPFAGALTDTQYF.

This clonotype was detected a few times. The chain joins TRBV4-3 to TRBJ2-1; D unresolved. Per the germline V gene, CDR1 is LGHNA and CDR2 is YSLEER. Trimming cost V 0 bases and J 10 bases, with 10 bases left between them. The CDR3 spans 13 residues. The CDR3 protein is CASSQELVGEQFF. The CDR3 DNA follows: TGCGCCAGCAGCCAAGAGTTGGTCGGGGAGCAGTTCTTC.

This clonotype was seen a few times. The chain uses TRBV5-1 and TRBJ2-7; 9 bases are shared with TRBD1. The CDR3 spans 16 residues. Germline CDR1 and CDR2: SGHRS and YFSETQ. Trimming at V came to 3 bases and at J to 2 bases, leaving 9 bases not matched to a gene. CDR3 coding DNA: TGCGCCAGCAGCTCCCCAAGGACAGGGGACCCCTACGAGCAGTACTTC. Amino acids: CASSSPRTGDPYEQYF.

The chain recombines TRBV7-8 with TRBJ2-5; D is ambiguous. Germline CDR1 and CDR2: SGHVS and FQNEAQ. The CDR3 spans 12 residues. V was cut by 5 bases and J by 4 bases, with 8 bases left in between. CDR3 nucleotide sequence: TGTGCCAGCAGCCCGTATGGAGAGACCCAGTACTTC. Encoded protein: CASSPYGETQYF.

The chain couples TRBV4-3 to TRBJ1-4; D unresolved. Germline V gene sequence: CDR1 LGHNA, CDR2 YSLEER. Trimming took 0 bases from V and 3 from J, leaving 11 bases between them. The CDR3 is made up of 16 amino acids. The DNA of the CDR3 is TGCGCCAGCAGCCAAGATCGGAGGGCACCTAATGAAAAACTGTTTTTT. Its translation is CASSQDRRAPNEKLFF.

This clonotype was counted between two and nine times. This rearrangement joins TRBV12-3 or TRBV12-4 to TRBJ1-4; TRBD1 might be the D (5 bases). This CDR3 spans 13 amino acids. V was trimmed by 8 bases and J by 8 bases, leaving 15 bases between them. CDR3 DNA: TGTGCCAGCTGTGGGACGGATGGAGAAAAACTGTTTTTT. Its translation: CASCGTDGEKLFF.

This clonotype was seen more than once but under ten times. The rearrangement uses TRBV5-1 and TRBJ2-7; tentative D call: TRBD1 (5 bases). This CDR3 is built from 12 residues. V shed 8 bases and J shed 5 bases, with 14 bases lying between them. Germline V CDR1 and CDR2: SGHRS, YFSETQ. CDR3 bases: TGCGCCAGTCGGACAAACTGGGACGAGCAGTACTTC. Translation: CASRTNWDEQYF.

This clonotype was seen a few times. The genes are TRBV6-2 or TRBV6-3 and TRBJ2-1, with D perhaps matching TRBD1 (5 bases). CDR1 and CDR2 (germline): MNHEY, SVGEGT. CDR3 size: 15 residues. V shed 8 bases and J shed 2 bases, with 16 bases lying between them. CDR3 coding DNA: TGTGCCAGCTATTCGGGCAGGGCAACCTACAATGAGCAGTTCTTC. Its protein product is CASYSGRATYNEQFF.

This clonotype occurred a few times. The J gene is TRBJ1-5, the V gene TRBV6-6; 7 bases are shared with TRBD1. J gave up 7 bases and V 6 bases, and 15 bases lay outside the gene matches. The CDR3 totals 16 residues. CDR1 is MNHNY and CDR2 is SVGAGI in the germline V gene (reference sequence). The CDR3 bases are TGTGCCAGCAGAGAGAGTAACAGGGGAGATGGGCAGCCCCAGCATTTT. This codes for CASRESNRGDGQPQHF.

This rearrangement joins TRBV10-3 to TRBJ1-1; weak D call: TRBD1 (5 bases). Trimming removed 0 bases from V and 2 bases from J, with 16 bases in between. The CDR3 has 17 amino acids. From germline, CDR1 is ENHRY and CDR2 SYGVKD. The DNA of the CDR3 is TGTGCCATCAGTGAGTCCCGGGGGAGGACGGGAAACACTGAAGCTTTCTTT. Translation gives CAISESRGRTGNTEAFF.

This chain's CDR3 is CASSVLDRGYGYTF. Written as DNA, the CDR3 is TGTGCCAGCAGCGTACTAGACAGGGGGTATGGCTACACCTTC. The chain uses TRBV9 and TRBJ1-2, with 9 bases identical to TRBD1. Germline lookup yields CDR1 SGDLS and CDR2 YYNGEE. V trimming: 1 base; J trimming: 5 bases; junction bases outside the gene matches: 3. This CDR3 has 14 residues.

This rearrangement joins TRBV15 to TRBJ2-1; D may match TRBD1 or TRBD2 (5 bases each). The CDR3 contains 16 residues. Per the germline V gene, CDR1 is LNHNV and CDR2 is YYDKDF (reference sequence). Trimming left V 1 base short and J 0 bases short, with 10 bases between. In nucleotides, the CDR3 is TGTGCCACCAGCAGAGCGGGGCCTAGCTCCTACAATGAGCAGTTCTTC. This codes for CATSRAGPSSYNEQFF.

The V and J genes are TRBV4-3 and TRBJ1-1; 7 bases line up with TRBD1. Germline CDR1 is LGHNA and CDR2 is YSLEER. The CDR3 length is 16 residues. J was trimmed by 4 bases and V by 1 base; bases with no gene match: 9. The CDR3 protein is CASSQAPTGYVTEAFF. The CDR3 DNA is TGCGCCAGCAGCCAAGCACCGACAGGGTACGTCACTGAAGCTTTCTTT.

This clonotype showed up just a few times. This rearrangement joins TRBV29-1 to TRBJ2-5; D is uncertain. V lost 4 bases to trimming and J lost 2 bases, with 5 bases between them. This CDR3 region has 11 residues. The germline V gene has CDR1 SQVTM and CDR2 ANQGSEA. The CDR3 coding sequence is TGCAGCGTTGCCCTACAAGAGACCCAGTACTTC. This encodes CSVALQETQYF.

A few counts support this clonotype. V is TRBV20-1 and J is TRBJ1-1; 7 nucleotides agree with TRBD1. Germline assignment: CDR1 DFQATT and CDR2 SNEGSKA (reference sequence). Trimming took 3 bases from V and 1 from J; bases not matched to a gene: 5. CDR3 size: 14 residues. CDR3: CSARIPGGNTEAFF. In DNA, the CDR3 is TGCAGTGCTAGGATCCCAGGGGGGAACACTGAAGCTTTCTTT.

This clonotype was observed at least ten times. CDR3 sequence (DNA): TGTGCCAGCAGTTTGGCAGCTGGGGACTATGGCTACACCTTC. Encoded protein: CASSLAAGDYGYTF. The rearrangement links TRBV27 to TRBJ1-2, with D unclear. The length of the CDR3 is 14 residues. Trimming stripped 3 bases from V and 3 bases from J, with 11 bases between. Germline values: CDR1 MNHEY, CDR2 SMNVEV (reference sequence).

V and J are TRBV5-1 and TRBJ1-2; D remains unclear. Trimming removed 0 bases at V and 1 base at J, with 10 bases between. This CDR3 has 15 residues. The germline V gene has CDR1 SGHRS and CDR2 YFSETQ. CDR3 protein: CASSLDDVGNYGYTF. CDR3 nucleotide sequence: TGCGCCAGCAGCTTGGATGACGTCGGTAACTATGGCTACACCTTC.

The rearrangement uses TRBV20-1 and TRBJ2-5, with D perhaps matching TRBD1 or TRBD2 (5 bases each). The CDR3 totals 11 residues. Trimming took off 6 bases at V and 4 bases at J, with 9 bases between the two ends. Per the germline V gene, CDR1 is DFQATT and CDR2 is SNEGSKA (reference sequence). In nucleotides, the CDR3 is TGCAGTGCAGGGACGGTAGAGACCCAGTACTTC. Its protein product is CSAGTVETQYF.

The table lists this clonotype with a few counts. This chain joins TRBV7-2 and TRBJ2-1, with 11 positions matching TRBD2. The CDR3 spans 16 residues. Germline V gene sequence: CDR1 SGHTA, CDR2 FQGNSA. V gave up 3 bases and J gave up 14 bases; unmatched junction bases: 15. The CDR3: CASSLRRLAGRDSEFF. CDR3 in DNA: TGTGCCAGCAGCTTGCGTCGACTAGCGGGGAGAGATTCGGAGTTCTTC.

This clonotype was found a few times. The V gene is TRBV20-1, the J gene TRBJ2-3, with 8 bases that match TRBD2. Germline CDR1 DFQATT, CDR2 SNEGSKA (reference sequence). CDR3 length: 15 residues. The V segment lost 8 bases and the J segment 6 bases; nucleotides outside the gene matches: 16. CDR3 sequence: CSQLGRGGLGDTQYF. CDR3 DNA: TGCAGTCAGCTAGGCCGGGGGGGGCTAGGGGATACGCAGTATTTT.

This clonotype was recorded only once. The CDR3: CASSQTGIYTQYF. As DNA, the CDR3 is TGTGCCAGCAGCCAAACAGGGATTTATACGCAGTATTTT. V gene TRBV14 combines with J gene TRBJ2-3, with D perhaps TRBD1 (6 bases). CDR3 length: 13 residues. The germline V gene has CDR1 SGHDN and CDR2 FVKESK. The V and J ends lost 2 bases and 7 bases respectively, with 10 bases between them.